This T cell receptor beta chain was documented in a study of T cell repertoires in cytomegalovirus infection. This clonotype was seen more than once but under ten times. This CDR3 is built from 15 residues. The V segment lost 5 bases and the J segment 4 bases; nucleotides outside the gene matches: 7. Germline V lookup: CDR1 SGHVS, CDR2 FNYEAQ. TCRdb used MiXCR to reprocess the reads, holding one entry per CDR3 protein. The repertoire has hundreds of thousands of distinct CDR3 sequences, roughly 30% of them found once; the top ten carry about an eighth. The clonotype originates from a human donor in good health (CMV status not recorded). Some clones in this sample may be carry-over from other donors' samples. Sequencing used PBMCs. The chain has TRBV7-6 and TRBJ2-2; 7 bases are shared with TRBD1. The CDR3 reads CASSNSPGGTGELFF. The CDR3 DNA reads TGTGCCAGCAGCAATAGTCCAGGGGGCACCGGGGAGCTGTTTTTT. Full variable domain (missing parts from reference TRBV7-6 and TRBJ2-2): GAGVSQSPRYKVTKRGQDVALRCDPISGHVSLYWYRQALGQGPEFLTYFNYEAQQDKSGLPNDRFSAERPEGSISTLTIQRTEQRDSAMYRCASSNSPGGTGELFFGEGSRLTVL.